Here is one TCR beta chain with its context. Libraries were prepared by immunoSEQ multiplex PCR; TCRdb keeps only in-frame clonotypes and omits some of them. Here the sample spans 260,000 or so clones, 75% to 90% being singletons. These data come from a study of blood T cell repertoires in COVID-19. Background on the study: Acute and convalescent COVID-19 samples came from the United States, Italy and Spain.

V shed 2 bases and J 2 bases; nucleotides not matched to a gene: 7. CDR1 is LNHDA and CDR2 is SQIVND in the germline V gene (reference sequence). The CDR3 spans 16 residues. This TCR was recovered from a human donor in a cohort sampled during active COVID-19. V and J are TRBV19 and TRBJ2-3; 7 nucleotides agree with TRBD2. Sequencing was carried out using peripheral blood. CDR3 amino acids: CASSINPAGPTDTQYF. CDR3 bases: TGTGCCAGTAGTATAAATCCAGCGGGACCCACAGATACGCAGTATTTT.